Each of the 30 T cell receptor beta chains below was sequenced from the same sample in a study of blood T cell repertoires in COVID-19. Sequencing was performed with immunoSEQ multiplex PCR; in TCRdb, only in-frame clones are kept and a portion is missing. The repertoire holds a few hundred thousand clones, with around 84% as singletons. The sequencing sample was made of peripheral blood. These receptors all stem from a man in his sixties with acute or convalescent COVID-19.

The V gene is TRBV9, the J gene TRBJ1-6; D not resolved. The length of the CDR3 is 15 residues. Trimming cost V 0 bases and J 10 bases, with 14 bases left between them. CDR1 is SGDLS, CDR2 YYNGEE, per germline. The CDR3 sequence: CASSVDPEAYSPLHF. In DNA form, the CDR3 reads TGTGCCAGCAGCGTAGACCCTGAGGCGTACTCACCCCTCCACTTT.

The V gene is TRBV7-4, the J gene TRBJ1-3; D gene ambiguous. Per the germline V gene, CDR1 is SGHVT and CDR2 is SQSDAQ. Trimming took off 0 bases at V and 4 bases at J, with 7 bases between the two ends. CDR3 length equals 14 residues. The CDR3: CASSLAQVGNTIYF. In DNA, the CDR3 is TGTGCCAGCAGCTTAGCGCAGGTCGGAAACACCATATATTTT.

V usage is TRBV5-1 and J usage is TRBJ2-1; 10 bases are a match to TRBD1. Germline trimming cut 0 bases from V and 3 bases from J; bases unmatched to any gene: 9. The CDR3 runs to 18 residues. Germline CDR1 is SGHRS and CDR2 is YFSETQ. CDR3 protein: CASSLGAVGQGFYNEQFF. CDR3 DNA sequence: TGCGCCAGCAGCTTGGGGGCCGTGGGACAGGGGTTCTACAATGAGCAGTTCTTC.

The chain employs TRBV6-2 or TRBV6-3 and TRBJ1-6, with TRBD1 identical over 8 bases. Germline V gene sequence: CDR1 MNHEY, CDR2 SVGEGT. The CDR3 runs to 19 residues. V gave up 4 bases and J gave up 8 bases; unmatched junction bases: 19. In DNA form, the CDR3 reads TGTGCCAGCAGTTTCCCGAGGATGCAGGGCCTCAGGGGGCATTCACCCCTCCACTTT. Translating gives CASSFPRMQGLRGHSPLHF.

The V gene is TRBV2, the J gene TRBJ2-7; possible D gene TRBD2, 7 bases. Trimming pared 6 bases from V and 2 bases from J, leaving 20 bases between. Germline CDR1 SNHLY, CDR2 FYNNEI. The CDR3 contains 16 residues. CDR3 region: CASSPARGGMAYEQYF. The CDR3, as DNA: TGTGCCAGCAGCCCGGCCAGGGGAGGGATGGCCTACGAGCAGTACTTC. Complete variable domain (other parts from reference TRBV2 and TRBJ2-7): EPEVTQTPSHQVTQMGQEVILRCVPISNHLYFYWYRQILGQKVEFLVSFYNNEISEKSEIFDDQFSVERPDGSNFTLKIRSTKLEDSAMYFCASSPARGGMAYEQYFGPGTRLTVT.

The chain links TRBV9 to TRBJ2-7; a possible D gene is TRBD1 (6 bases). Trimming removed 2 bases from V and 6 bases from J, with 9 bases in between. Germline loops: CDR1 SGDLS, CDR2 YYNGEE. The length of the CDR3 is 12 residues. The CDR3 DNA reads TGTGCCAGCAGCGTCAGGGGAACCGAGCAGTACTTC. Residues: CASSVRGTEQYF.

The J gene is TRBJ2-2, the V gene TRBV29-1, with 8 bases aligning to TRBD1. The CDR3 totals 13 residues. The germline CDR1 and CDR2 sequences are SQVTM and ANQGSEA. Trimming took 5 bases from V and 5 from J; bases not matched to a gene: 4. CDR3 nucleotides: TGCAGCGTTAGGACAGGGAGAACCGGGGAGCTGTTTTTT. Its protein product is CSVRTGRTGELFF.

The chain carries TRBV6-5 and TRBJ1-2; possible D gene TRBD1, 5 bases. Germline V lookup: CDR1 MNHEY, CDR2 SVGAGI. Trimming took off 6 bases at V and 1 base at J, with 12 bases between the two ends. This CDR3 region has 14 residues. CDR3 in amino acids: CASRAGTLNYGYTF. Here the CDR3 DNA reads TGTGCCAGCAGGGCAGGGACTCTTAACTATGGCTACACCTTC.

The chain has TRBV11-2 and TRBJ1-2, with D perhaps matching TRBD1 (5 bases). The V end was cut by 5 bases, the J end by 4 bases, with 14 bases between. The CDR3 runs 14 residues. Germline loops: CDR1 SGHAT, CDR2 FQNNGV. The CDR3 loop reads CASSPGTGAYGYTF. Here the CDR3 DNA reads TGTGCCAGCAGCCCGGGGACTGGGGCCTATGGCTACACCTTC.

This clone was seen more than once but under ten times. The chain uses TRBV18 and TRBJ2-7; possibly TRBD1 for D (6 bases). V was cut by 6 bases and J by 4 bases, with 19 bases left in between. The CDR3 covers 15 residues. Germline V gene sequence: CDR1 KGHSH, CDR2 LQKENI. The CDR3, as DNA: TGTGCCAGCTCCCGAGCCCAGGGGCTTGGATACGAGCAGTACTTC. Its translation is CASSRAQGLGYEQYF. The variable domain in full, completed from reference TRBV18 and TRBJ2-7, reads NAGVMQNPRHLVRRRGQEARLRCSPMKGHSHVYWYRQLPEEGLKFMVYLQKENIIDESGMPKERFSAEFPKEGPSILRIQQVVRGDSAAYFCASSRAQGLGYEQYFGPGTRLTVT.

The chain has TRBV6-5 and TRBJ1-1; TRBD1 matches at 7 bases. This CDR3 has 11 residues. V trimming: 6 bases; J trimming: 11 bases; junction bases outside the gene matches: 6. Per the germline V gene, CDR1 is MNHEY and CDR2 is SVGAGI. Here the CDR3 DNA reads TGTGCCAGCAGGGACAGGAAAAGTGCTTTCTTT. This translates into CASRDRKSAFF.

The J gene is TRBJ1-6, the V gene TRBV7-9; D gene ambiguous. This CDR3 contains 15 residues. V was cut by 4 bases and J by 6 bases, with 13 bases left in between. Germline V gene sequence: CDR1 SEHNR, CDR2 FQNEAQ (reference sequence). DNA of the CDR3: TGTGCCAGCAGCTCTACCTGGGAGGCTAATTCACCCCTCCACTTT. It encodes CASSSTWEANSPLHF.

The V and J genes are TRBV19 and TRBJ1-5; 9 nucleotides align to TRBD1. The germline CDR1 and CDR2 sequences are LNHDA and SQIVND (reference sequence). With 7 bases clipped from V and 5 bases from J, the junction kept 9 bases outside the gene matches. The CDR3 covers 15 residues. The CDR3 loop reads CASNPGTGWDQPQHF. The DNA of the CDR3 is TGTGCCAGTAACCCCGGGACAGGGTGGGATCAGCCCCAGCATTTT.

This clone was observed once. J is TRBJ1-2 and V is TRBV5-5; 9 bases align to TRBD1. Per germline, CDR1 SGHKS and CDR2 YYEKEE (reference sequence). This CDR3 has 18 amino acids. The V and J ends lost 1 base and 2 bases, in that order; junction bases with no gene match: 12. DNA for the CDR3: TGTGCCAGCAGCTTGAGTTTCCCAACAGGGACAGGGAACTATGGCTACACCTTC. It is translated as CASSLSFPTGTGNYGYTF.

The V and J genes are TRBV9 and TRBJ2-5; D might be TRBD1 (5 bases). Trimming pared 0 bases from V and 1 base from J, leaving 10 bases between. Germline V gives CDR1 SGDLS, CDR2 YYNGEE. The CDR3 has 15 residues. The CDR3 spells CASSVGGFPQETQYF. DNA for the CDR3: TGTGCCAGCAGCGTAGGGGGCTTCCCCCAAGAGACCCAGTACTTC. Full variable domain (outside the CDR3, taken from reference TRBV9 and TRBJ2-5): DSGVTQTPKHLITATGQRVTLRCSPRSGDLSVYWYQQSLDQGLQFLIQYYNGEERAKGNILERFSAQQFPDLHSELNLSSLELGDSALYFCASSVGGFPQETQYFGPGTRLLVL.

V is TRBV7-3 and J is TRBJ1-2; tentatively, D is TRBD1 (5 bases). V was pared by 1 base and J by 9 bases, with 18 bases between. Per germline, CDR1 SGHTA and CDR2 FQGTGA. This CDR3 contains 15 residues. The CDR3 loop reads CASSLMGGGIGSYTF. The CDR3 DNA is TGTGCCAGCAGCTTAATGGGCGGGGGAATAGGGAGCTACACCTTC.

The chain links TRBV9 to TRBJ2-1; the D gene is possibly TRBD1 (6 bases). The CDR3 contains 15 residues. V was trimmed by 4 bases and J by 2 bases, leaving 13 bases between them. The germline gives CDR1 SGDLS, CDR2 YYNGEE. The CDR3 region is CASSPTGYPYNEQFF. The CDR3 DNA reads TGTGCCAGCAGCCCCACAGGGTACCCCTACAATGAGCAGTTCTTC.

The CDR3 loop is CASSSYRGTNTGELFF. The CDR3 nucleotides read TGTGCCAGCAGCTCCTATCGGGGGACGAACACCGGGGAGCTGTTTTTT. The V gene is TRBV7-2, the J gene TRBJ2-2, with TRBD2 as a possible D gene (6 bases). Germline CDR1 is SGHTA and CDR2 is FQGNSA. This CDR3 comprises 16 residues. V lost 4 bases, J lost 0 bases, and 12 bases lay in between.

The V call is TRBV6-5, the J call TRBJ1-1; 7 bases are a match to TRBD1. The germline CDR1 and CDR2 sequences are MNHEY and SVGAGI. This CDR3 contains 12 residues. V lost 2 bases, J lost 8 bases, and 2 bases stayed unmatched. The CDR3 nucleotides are TGTGCCAGCAGTTACCCACAGGGGGAAGCTTTCTTT. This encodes CASSYPQGEAFF.

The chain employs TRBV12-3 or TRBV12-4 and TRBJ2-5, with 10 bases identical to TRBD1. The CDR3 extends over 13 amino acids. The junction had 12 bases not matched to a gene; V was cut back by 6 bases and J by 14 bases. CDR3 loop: CASRPAGQGLKYF. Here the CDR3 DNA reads TGTGCCAGCAGACCCGCGGGACAGGGGCTCAAATACTTC.

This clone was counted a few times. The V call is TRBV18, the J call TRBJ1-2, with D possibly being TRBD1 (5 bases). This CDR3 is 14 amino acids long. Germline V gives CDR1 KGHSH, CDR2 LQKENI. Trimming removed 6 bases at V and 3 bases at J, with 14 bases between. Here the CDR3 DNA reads TGTGCCAGCTCTCCTCAGGGCCGTGACTATGGCTACACCTTC. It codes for CASSPQGRDYGYTF. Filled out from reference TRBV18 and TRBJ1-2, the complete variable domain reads NAGVMQNPRHLVRRRGQEARLRCSPMKGHSHVYWYRQLPEEGLKFMVYLQKENIIDESGMPKERFSAEFPKEGPSILRIQQVVRGDSAAYFCASSPQGRDYGYTFGSGTRLTVV.

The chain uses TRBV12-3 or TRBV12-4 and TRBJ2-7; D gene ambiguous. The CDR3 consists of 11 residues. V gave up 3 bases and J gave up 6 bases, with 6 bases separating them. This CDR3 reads CASSLTGEQYF. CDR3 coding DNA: TGTGCCAGCAGTTTGACGGGCGAGCAGTACTTC.

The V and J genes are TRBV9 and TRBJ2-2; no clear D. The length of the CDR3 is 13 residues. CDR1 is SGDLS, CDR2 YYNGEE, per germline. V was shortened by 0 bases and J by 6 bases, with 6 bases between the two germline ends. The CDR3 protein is CASSVATAGELFF. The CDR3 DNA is TGTGCCAGCAGCGTAGCTACGGCCGGGGAGCTGTTTTTT.

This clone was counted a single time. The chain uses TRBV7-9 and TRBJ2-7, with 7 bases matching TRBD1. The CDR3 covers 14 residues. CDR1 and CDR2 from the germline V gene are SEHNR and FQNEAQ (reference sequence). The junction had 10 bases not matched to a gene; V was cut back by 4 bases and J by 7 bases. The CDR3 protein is CASSSTGQAQEQYF. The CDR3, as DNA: TGTGCCAGCAGCTCAACAGGACAGGCACAGGAGCAGTACTTC.

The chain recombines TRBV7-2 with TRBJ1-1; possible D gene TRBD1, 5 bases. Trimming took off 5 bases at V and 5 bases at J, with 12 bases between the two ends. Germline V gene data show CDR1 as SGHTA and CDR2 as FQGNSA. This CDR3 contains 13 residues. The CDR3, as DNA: TGTGCCAGCAGCCCCTACGGGGGGACTGAAGCTTTCTTT. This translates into CASSPYGGTEAFF.

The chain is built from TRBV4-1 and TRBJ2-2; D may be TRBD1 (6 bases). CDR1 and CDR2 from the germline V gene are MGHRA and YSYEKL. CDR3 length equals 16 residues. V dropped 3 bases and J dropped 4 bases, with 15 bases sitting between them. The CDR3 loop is CASSQAQGVGTGELFF. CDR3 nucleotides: TGCGCCAGCAGCCAGGCACAGGGTGTGGGCACCGGGGAGCTGTTTTTT.

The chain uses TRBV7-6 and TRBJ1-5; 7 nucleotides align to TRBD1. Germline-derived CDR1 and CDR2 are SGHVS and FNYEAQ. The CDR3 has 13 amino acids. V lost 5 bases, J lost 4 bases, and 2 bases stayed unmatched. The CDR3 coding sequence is TGTGCCAGCAGCGGACAGGAAAATCAGCCCCAGCATTTT. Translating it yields CASSGQENQPQHF.

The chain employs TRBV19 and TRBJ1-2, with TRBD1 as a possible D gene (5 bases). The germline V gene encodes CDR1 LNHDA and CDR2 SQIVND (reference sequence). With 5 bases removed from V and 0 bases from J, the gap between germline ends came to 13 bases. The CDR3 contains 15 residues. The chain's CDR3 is CASSPHLGANYGYTF. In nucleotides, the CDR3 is TGTGCCAGTAGTCCACACCTAGGGGCTAACTATGGCTACACCTTC.

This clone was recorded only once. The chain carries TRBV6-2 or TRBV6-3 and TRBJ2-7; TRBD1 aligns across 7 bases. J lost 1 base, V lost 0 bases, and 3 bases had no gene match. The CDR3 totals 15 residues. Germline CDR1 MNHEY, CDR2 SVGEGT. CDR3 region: CASSYSGTVSYEQYF. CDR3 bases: TGTGCCAGCAGTTACTCCGGGACAGTATCCTACGAGCAGTACTTC.

CDR3 in amino acids: CASRGTATTGKLFF. Here the CDR3 DNA reads TGTGCCAGCCGTGGGACAGCCACTACGGGAAAACTGTTTTTT. The chain combines TRBV7-2 with TRBJ1-4, with 7 bases matching TRBD1. The CDR3 runs to 14 residues. V lost 8 bases to trimming and J lost 10 bases; unmatched junction nucleotides: 13. Germline CDR1 SGHTA, CDR2 FQGNSA.